This record concerns one T cell receptor (delta chain) sequence. The antigen is not known. These data belong to a study of Vδ1+ human thymocytes. Findings of the study overall: Thymic delta-chain repertoires held roughly 18% Vdelta2 sequences and few Vdelta3, despite high sort purity. Highly polyclonal TRG and TRD repertoires with Gaussian CDR3 length distributions appeared in thymus. Bulk data may be misread because of unexpected Vdelta2 sequences.

Trimming stripped 1 base from V and 3 bases from J, with 27 bases between. CDR1 is TSWWSYY and CDR2 is QGS in the germline V gene. The CDR3 is 20 amino acids. Extracted RNA was reverse transcribed into cDNA. The CDR3 regions were amplified by multiplex PCR from V-gene primers to a constant-region primer. TCRdb used CATT to re-call clones from the multiplex PCR reads. Found here are 54,000 or so delta-chain clones, less than 20% of them singletons; the top ten hold roughly 0.5%. The V call is TRDV1, the J call TRDJ1; maybe TRDD2 (7 bases). The sequenced material came from Vdelta1+ gamma-delta thymocytes from the thymus. Noted subset: FACS-sorted CD3+ TCRalphabeta- TCRVdelta1+ TCRVdelta2- thymocytes. The sequence was obtained from a boy less than two years old who had congenital heart surgery. CDR3 loop: CALGEPRQFLPRWGADKLIF. Here the CDR3 DNA reads TGTGCTCTTGGGGAACCCCGTCAGTTCCTACCACGGTGGGGGGCCGATAAACTCATCTTT.